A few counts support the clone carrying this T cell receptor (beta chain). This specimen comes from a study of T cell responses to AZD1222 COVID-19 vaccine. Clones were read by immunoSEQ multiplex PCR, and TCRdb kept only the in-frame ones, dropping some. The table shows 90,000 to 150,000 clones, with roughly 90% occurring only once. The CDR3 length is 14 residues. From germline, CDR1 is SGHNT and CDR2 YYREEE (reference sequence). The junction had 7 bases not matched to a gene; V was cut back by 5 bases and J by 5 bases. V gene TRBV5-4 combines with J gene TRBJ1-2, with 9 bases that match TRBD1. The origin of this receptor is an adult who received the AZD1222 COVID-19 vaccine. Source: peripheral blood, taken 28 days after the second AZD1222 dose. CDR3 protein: CASRKQGARYGYTF. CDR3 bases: TGTGCCAGCAGGAAACAGGGGGCGCGATATGGCTACACCTTC.